This T cell receptor (beta chain) originates from a study of blood T cell repertoires in COVID-19. Across the study: COVID-19 samples, acute and convalescent, were from the United States, Italy and Spain. The analysed material was cDNA or gDNA that came from T cells, B-cell-depleted T cells, or PBMCs.

Authors' processing steps: Reference gene primer amplification gave nucleated cell count estimates. TCRdb's copy holds only in-frame clones and misses some; the assay was immunoSEQ multiplex PCR. For V, J and clone size, that table is used; D and trimming come from the DNA. Of around 95,000 clones listed, almost 90% are singletons. This clone turned up a few times. The clonotype originates from a human donor in a cohort sampled during active COVID-19. The sequencing input was peripheral blood.

This CDR3 reads CASSLDPGGNTEAFF. CDR3 nucleotide sequence: TGCGCCAGCAGCTTGGATCCAGGAGGAAACACTGAAGCTTTCTTT. The chain is built from TRBV5-1 and TRBJ1-1; D is undetermined. V lost 0 bases, J lost 2 bases, and 11 bases lay in between. The CDR3 loop spans 15 amino acids. The germline CDR1 and CDR2 sequences are SGHRS and YFSETQ. Complete variable domain (other parts from reference TRBV5-1 and TRBJ1-1): KAGVTQTPRYLIKTRGQQVTLSCSPISGHRSVSWYQQTPGQGLQFLFEYFSETQRNKGNFPGRFSGRQFSNSRSEMNVSTLELGDSALYLCASSLDPGGNTEAFFGQGTRLTVV.